The source of this TCR beta chain is a study of molecular identifiers for immune sequencing clone quantification. The V and J ends lost 6 bases and 4 bases respectively, with 10 bases between them. The CDR3 is 13 residues long. Regarding the study as a whole: Underestimation of highly expanded clone sizes could arise where identical TCR molecules share a barcode.

There are a few counts of this clonotype. Its antigen is unidentified. Previously published methods and listed TCR primers were used for the bulk TCR libraries. TCRdb processed the PCR reads anew with MiXCR; each CDR3 protein has one entry. Here the sample spans under 800,000 distinct CDR3 sequences, about 25% being singletons. Sequenced sample: naive CD8+ T cells from blood, with Jurkat cell RNA spiked in. Noted subset: FACS-sorted CD8+CD4-CCR7+CD45RA+ naive T cells. The chain couples TRBV12-3 or TRBV12-4 to TRBJ2-1; D is possibly TRBD1 (6 bases). The TCR originated in a human donor in good health. Some libraries in this study had Jurkat cell RNA spiked in. In DNA, the CDR3 is TGTGCCAGCAGGGGACACCCTTACAATGAGCAGTTCTTC. Its translation: CASRGHPYNEQFF.